The source of this T cell receptor (beta chain) is a study of PD-1 blockade in classical Hodgkin lymphoma. Overall study findings and caveats: Lower baseline TCR diversity was reported for newly diagnosed patients than for healthy donors. Significant TCR diversity gains by C4D1 occurred in CD4+ but not CD8+ cells. The drivers behind the repertoire differences, possibly disease activity or prior therapy, remain undefined.

Comment on this clone: Its antigen is as yet unknown.

The J segment lost 3 bases and the V segment lost 0 bases, leaving 3 bases of the junction unmatched. This CDR3 comprises 15 residues. Germline CDR1 SGHRS, CDR2 YFSETQ. Every patient experienced relapse after autologous stem cell transplantation, and brentuximab vedotin exposure varied. Libraries were prepared by immunoSEQ multiplex PCR; TCRdb keeps only in-frame clonotypes and omits some of them. The sample consists of approximately 25,000 clones, roughly three quarters of them appearing once. Sequenced material: peripheral blood mononuclear cells (PBMCs), taken at baseline. The genes are TRBV5-1 and TRBJ2-5, with 9 bases lining up with TRBD1. The origin of this receptor is a human donor with classical Hodgkin lymphoma. The CDR3 bases are TGCGCCAGCAGCTTGGAAGGGGACAGGGAAGAGACCCAGTACTTC. Translating gives CASSLEGDREETQYF.